The 13 T cell receptor beta chains presented below share a single source sample, sequenced in a study of control samples from healthy donors and cancer patients. Assay: immunoSEQ multiplex PCR; the TCRdb copy retains only in-frame clones and omits some. Of roughly 100,000 clones listed, just over 90% were seen once; the top ten hold under 3%. Sequencing was done on a sample of blood. These receptors were taken from a young woman in good health.

This sequence joins TRBV5-6 and TRBJ1-5, with D perhaps TRBD1 (5 bases). CDR1 and CDR2 from the germline V gene are SGHDT and YYEEEE. This CDR3 is built from 14 residues. The V end lost 1 base, the J end lost 5 bases, and 10 bases lay between the germline ends. This CDR3 is CASSLSGADQPQHF. The CDR3 nucleotides are TGTGCCAGCAGCTTGTCCGGGGCGGATCAGCCCCAGCATTTT.

This rearrangement joins TRBV25-1 to TRBJ1-6; weak D call: TRBD1 (5 bases). The V gene lost 1 base and the J gene lost 1 base, with 8 bases spanning the gap. The CDR3 runs 16 residues. CDR1 is MGHDK, CDR2 SYGVNS, per germline. The chain's CDR3 is CASSEFGGSYNSPLHF. The CDR3 DNA reads as TGTGCCAGCAGTGAATTCGGGGGTTCCTATAATTCACCCCTCCACTTT.

The rearrangement joins TRBV14 to TRBJ2-1; D remains unclear. Trimming pared 4 bases from V and 3 bases from J, leaving 13 bases between. The CDR3 runs to 15 residues. Germline V gene lookup returns CDR1 SGHDN and CDR2 FVKESK. The DNA for the CDR3 is TGTGCCAGCAGCCCCCACCTAGGATTCTACAATGAGCAGTTCTTC. Translation gives CASSPHLGFYNEQFF. The full variable domain, with the rest looked up from reference TRBV14 and TRBJ2-1, is EAGVTQFPSHSVIEKGQTVTLRCDPISGHDNLYWYRRVMGKEIKFLLHFVKESKQDESGMPNNRFLAERTGGTYSTLKVQPAELEDSGVYFCASSPHLGFYNEQFFGPGTRLTVL.

The V gene is TRBV6-2 or TRBV6-3, the J gene TRBJ2-7; the match to TRBD2 covers 11 bases. The CDR3 consists of 15 residues. In germline, CDR1 is MNHEY, CDR2 SVGEGT. Trimming at V came to 5 bases and at J to 6 bases, leaving 9 bases not matched to a gene. CDR3 region: CASSPASGRWGEQYF. The CDR3 DNA reads TGTGCCAGCAGTCCAGCTAGCGGGAGGTGGGGCGAGCAGTACTTC.

V is TRBV27 and J is TRBJ2-7; D remains unclear. CDR1 and CDR2 from the germline V gene are MNHEY and SMNVEV (reference sequence). This CDR3 is built from 13 residues. V was cut by 5 bases and J by 3 bases, with 11 bases left in between. For the CDR3, the DNA is TGTGCCAGCAGTCCCACCTCCCTCTACGAGCAGTACTTC. Amino acid sequence: CASSPTSLYEQYF.

The V call is TRBV5-6, the J call TRBJ1-2, with D tentatively TRBD1 (5 bases). CDR1 is SGHDT and CDR2 is YYEEEE in the germline V gene. V dropped 4 bases and J dropped 6 bases, with 13 bases sitting between them. There are 13 residues in the CDR3. The CDR3 protein is CASSPGRGNGYTF. CDR3 bases: TGTGCCAGCAGCCCGGGTAGGGGTAATGGCTACACCTTC.

The chain is built from TRBV7-9 and TRBJ1-3; D call uncertain. V gave up 1 base and J gave up 0 bases, with 10 bases separating them. The V gene's germline CDR1 is SEHNR and CDR2 FQNEAQ (reference sequence). This CDR3 contains 16 residues. CDR3 coding DNA: TGTGCCAGCAGCTTAGTAGCGGTAACCTCTGGAAACACCATATATTTT. Protein: CASSLVAVTSGNTIYF.

The J gene is TRBJ1-1, the V gene TRBV11-2; the D gene is possibly TRBD1 (6 bases). Between the trimmed V and J ends, which lost 5 bases and 10 bases, there was a span of 23 bases. The length of the CDR3 is 15 residues. Germline lookup yields CDR1 SGHAT and CDR2 FQNNGV. CDR3 residues: CASSPSGGTRGRAFF. CDR3 coding DNA: TGTGCCAGCAGCCCCTCCGGAGGTACCAGGGGAAGAGCTTTCTTT.

The chain is built from TRBV3-1 (or the pseudogene TRBV3-2) and TRBJ1-1; D is unclear. This CDR3 contains 12 residues. Looked up from germline, CDR1 is LGHDT and CDR2 is YNNKEL (reference sequence). V was cut by 1 base and J by 0 bases, with 0 bases left in between. CDR3 protein: CASSQVNTEAFF. The CDR3 bases are TGTGCCAGCAGCCAAGTGAACACTGAAGCTTTCTTT.

The chain joins TRBV3-1 (or the pseudogene TRBV3-2) to TRBJ2-1; a possible D gene is TRBD1 (6 bases). Trimming took 5 bases from V and 8 from J, leaving 19 bases between them. This CDR3 comprises 15 residues. Germline assignment: CDR1 LGHDT and CDR2 YNNKEL (reference sequence). CDR3 sequence reads: CASSKLLSRGHEQFF. The CDR3 DNA reads TGTGCCAGCAGCAAACTTCTATCCAGGGGCCATGAGCAGTTCTTC.

J is TRBJ2-5 and V is TRBV11-3; D gene uncertain. Germline V gives CDR1 SGHNT, CDR2 YENEEA. This CDR3 spans 14 amino acids. Trimming shortened V by 4 bases and J by 5 bases, and 14 bases separated the two germline ends. CDR3 in amino acids: CASSSEPGRETQYF. DNA of the CDR3: TGTGCCAGCAGCTCAGAGCCCGGCCGGGAGACCCAGTACTTC.

This chain links TRBV29-1 with TRBJ2-5; D gene unclear. V lost 7 bases and J lost 6, with 12 bases in between. CDR1 and CDR2 (germline): SQVTM, ANQGSEA. The CDR3 loop spans 11 amino acids. In nucleotides, the CDR3 is TGCAGCGCCGCCCTCGACCAGACCCAGTACTTC. It yields the protein CSAALDQTQYF.

The chain recombines TRBV7-2 with TRBJ2-7, with D perhaps assigned TRBD1 or TRBD2 (7 bases each). Trimming left V 6 bases short and J 2 bases short, with 17 bases between. Germline CDR1 SGHTA, CDR2 FQGNSA. The CDR3 contains 15 residues. CDR3 region: CASREQGRATYEQYF. CDR3 DNA: TGTGCCAGCAGAGAACAGGGGAGGGCCACCTACGAGCAGTACTTC.